A selection of T cell receptor beta chains follows, all from one sample in a study of glioma-infiltrating T cells after dendritic cell vaccination. Produced via immunoSEQ multiplex PCR; TCRdb's table is partial and in-frame only. Among roughly 100,000 clones listed, about 84% were seen once. The sample in question was blood, obtained before dendritic cell vaccination. These TCRs come from a human donor with glioblastoma. Both conserved end residues are part of each CDR3. A D gene is named only where the DNA matches it firmly. The listing skips clone size in some rows; elsewhere it reads once, few, many or a size class.

TRBJ2-7 | TRBD1 | - | TRBV6-5 | TGTGCCAGCAGTCTGACAGGGAACGGCTACGAGCAGTACTTC | CASSLTGNGYEQYF
TRBJ2-4 | - | - | TRBV5-1 | TGCGCCAGCAGCCCGCCCGGAGTGGGGGCGGCAAACATTCAGTACTTC | CASSPPGVGAANIQYF
TRBJ2-3 | TRBD1 | few | TRBV29-1 | TGCAGCGTTGACTTACAGGGGGCAGATACGCAGTATTTT | CSVDLQGADTQYF
TRBJ1-2 | - | - | TRBV7-6 | TGTGCCAGCAGCTTATTTTATAGACAGATTGGTTCAACCCATGGCTACACCTTC | CASSLFYRQIGSTHGYTF
TRBJ2-7 | TRBD1 | few | TRBV6-1 | TGTGCCAGCAGTGTACCGGGACAGAATTTCTACGAGCAGTACTTC | CASSVPGQNFYEQYF
TRBJ2-1 | - | - | TRBV5-1 | TGCGCCAGCAGCAAGGACAGTACTATTTACAATGAGCAGTTCTTC | CASSKDSTIYNEQFF
TRBJ2-7 | - | few | TRBV5-6 | TGTGCCAGCAGCTTTAACAGGGTGGACGAGCAGTACTTC | CASSFNRVDEQYF
TRBJ1-4 | - | - | TRBV7-9 | TGTGCCAGCAGCCTCCGGGTCCCGAGACGGGAAAAACTGTTTTTT | CASSLRVPRREKLFF
TRBJ2-1 | TRBD1 | - | TRBV29-1 | TGCAGCTATGTGGTGGCAGGGGGCGAACAGTTCTTC | CSYVVAGGEQFF
TRBJ2-1 | TRBD2 | - | TRBV7-3 | TGTGCCAGCAGCTTACCGTCTAGCGGAGCCCTCTACAATGAGCAGTTCTTC | CASSLPSSGALYNEQFF
TRBJ1-6 | - | - | TRBV19 | TGTGCCAGTAGTATAGGCAGACAGGTGCATAATTCACCCCTCCACTTT | CASSIGRQVHNSPLHF
TRBJ2-1 | - | - | TRBV6-5 | TGTGCCAGCAGGGAGGGGAGGGAGCAGTTCTTC | CASREGREQFF
TRBJ2-7 | TRBD2 | once | TRBV7-2 | TGTGCCAGCAGCCCACTTAGCGGGAGGAGCTCCTACGAGCAGTACTTC | CASSPLSGRSSYEQYF
TRBJ2-7 | TRBD2 | - | TRBV6-5 | TGTGCCAGCAGTTACTCGACGGCGGGAGGGCCGAACGAGCAGTACTTC | CASSYSTAGGPNEQYF
TRBJ1-2 | TRBD1 | - | TRBV4-3 | TGCGCCAGCAGCCCCGGACAGGGAAGCGGTATGGGCTACACCTTC | CASSPGQGSGMGYTF
TRBJ1-1 | TRBD1 | - | TRBV5-1 | TGCGCCAGCAGCTCGACAGGGGCCGGGTTGGTCACTGAAGCTTTCTTT | CASSSTGAGLVTEAFF
TRBJ2-5 | TRBD1 | - | TRBV29-1 | TGCAGCGTTGAAGGGGACAGGGACAACCAAGAGACCCAGTACTTC | CSVEGDRDNQETQYF
TRBJ2-7 | - | - | TRBV9 | TGTGCCAGCAGCGCCCTCCTAAACAGCCTGGAGCAGTACTTC | CASSALLNSLEQYF
TRBJ2-2 | TRBD2 | - | TRBV19 | TGTGCCAGTAGTATCTTGGCGGGAGGGGTCACCGGGGAGCTGTTTTTT | CASSILAGGVTGELFF
TRBJ2-7 | - | - | TRBV5-1 | TGCGCCAGCAGCTGGGCGGGACAGCAAACCTACGAGCAGTACTTC | CASSWAGQQTYEQYF
TRBJ2-3 | - | - | TRBV2 | TGTGCCAGCAGATACTGGGACTGGTTTTTT | CASRYWDWFF
TRBJ1-1 | TRBD1 | - | TRBV4-3 | TGCGCCAGCAGCCAGATTGGACAGGGCACTGAAGCTTTCTTT | CASSQIGQGTEAFF
TRBJ2-5 | TRBD2 | - | TRBV15 | TGTGCCACCAGCAGAGATACCGGGGGGGCAGAGACCCAGTACTTC | CATSRDTGGAETQYF
TRBJ2-7 | TRBD1 | - | TRBV2 | TGTGCCAGCAGGCATCCGGGACAGGGGTCGTTAGAGCAGTACTTC | CASRHPGQGSLEQYF
TRBJ2-7 | TRBD1 | once | TRBV19 | TGTGCCAGTAGTATCGGACAGGGAGATCCCCGCTCCTACGAGCAGTACTTC | CASSIGQGDPRSYEQYF
TRBJ2-1 | - | - | TRBV9 | TGTGCCAGCAGCTTTAGCGCCTTCTCCTACAATGAGCAGTTCTTC | CASSFSAFSYNEQFF
TRBJ1-1 | TRBD1 | few | TRBV2 | TGTGCCAGCAGGCCCCCGCGAGGGGGCTCTGAAGCTTTCTTT | CASRPPRGGSEAFF
TRBJ1-5 | TRBD1 | - | TRBV19 | TGTGCCACCGACAGGGGTGGAGGTCAGCCCCAGCATTTT | CATDRGGGQPQHF
TRBJ2-7 | TRBD1 | - | TRBV11-2 | TGTGCCAGCAGCTTAGAACAGGGGGGATCCTACGAGCAGTACTTC | CASSLEQGGSYEQYF
TRBJ1-2 | - | - | TRBV6-4 | TGTGCCAGCAGTGACTCGGGGGGAGAGAGCTATGGCTACACCTTC | CASSDSGGESYGYTF
TRBJ1-1 | - | - | TRBV27 | TGTGCCAGCAGTTTATCCCCCCCGGGGGGCCCTGAAGCTTTCTTT | CASSLSPPGGPEAFF
TRBJ1-5 | - | - | TRBV19 | TGTGCCAGTAGTATAGCCGAAAAACTTAGCAATCAGCCCCAGCATTTT | CASSIAEKLSNQPQHF
TRBJ2-2 | TRBD2 | - | TRBV7-9 | TGTGCCAGCAGCTCGCTAGCGGGAGGGATCACCGGGGAGCTGTTTTTT | CASSSLAGGITGELFF
TRBJ2-1 | TRBD2 | once | TRBV27 | TGTGTCAGCAGTAAGCGGGGGGTCTCCTACAATGAGCAGTTCTTC | CVSSKRGVSYNEQFF
TRBJ2-7 | - | - | TRBV12-5 | TGTGCTAGTGGTTTCACCTACGAGCAGTACTTC | CASGFTYEQYF
TRBJ1-1 | TRBD1 | - | TRBV11-3 | TGTGCCAGCAGCGCTACGTGGACAGGGGTTGAAGCTTTCTTT | CASSATWTGVEAFF
TRBJ2-7 | - | - | TRBV6-6 | TGTGCCAGCAGTCCCCCCGGTGCAAACGAGCAGTACTTC | CASSPPGANEQYF
TRBJ2-7 | - | - | TRBV7-9 | TGTGCCAGCAGCTTAGCTAGCGTCTCCTACGAGCAGTACTTC | CASSLASVSYEQYF
TRBJ1-5 | - | - | TRBV7-9 | TGTGCCAGCAGCTTAGCGGGGGGGGAACAGCCCCAGCATTTT | CASSLAGGEQPQHF
TRBJ2-7 | - | - | TRBV5-1 | TGCGCCAGCAGCTCTGAGGTCTACGAGCAGTACTTC | CASSSEVYEQYF